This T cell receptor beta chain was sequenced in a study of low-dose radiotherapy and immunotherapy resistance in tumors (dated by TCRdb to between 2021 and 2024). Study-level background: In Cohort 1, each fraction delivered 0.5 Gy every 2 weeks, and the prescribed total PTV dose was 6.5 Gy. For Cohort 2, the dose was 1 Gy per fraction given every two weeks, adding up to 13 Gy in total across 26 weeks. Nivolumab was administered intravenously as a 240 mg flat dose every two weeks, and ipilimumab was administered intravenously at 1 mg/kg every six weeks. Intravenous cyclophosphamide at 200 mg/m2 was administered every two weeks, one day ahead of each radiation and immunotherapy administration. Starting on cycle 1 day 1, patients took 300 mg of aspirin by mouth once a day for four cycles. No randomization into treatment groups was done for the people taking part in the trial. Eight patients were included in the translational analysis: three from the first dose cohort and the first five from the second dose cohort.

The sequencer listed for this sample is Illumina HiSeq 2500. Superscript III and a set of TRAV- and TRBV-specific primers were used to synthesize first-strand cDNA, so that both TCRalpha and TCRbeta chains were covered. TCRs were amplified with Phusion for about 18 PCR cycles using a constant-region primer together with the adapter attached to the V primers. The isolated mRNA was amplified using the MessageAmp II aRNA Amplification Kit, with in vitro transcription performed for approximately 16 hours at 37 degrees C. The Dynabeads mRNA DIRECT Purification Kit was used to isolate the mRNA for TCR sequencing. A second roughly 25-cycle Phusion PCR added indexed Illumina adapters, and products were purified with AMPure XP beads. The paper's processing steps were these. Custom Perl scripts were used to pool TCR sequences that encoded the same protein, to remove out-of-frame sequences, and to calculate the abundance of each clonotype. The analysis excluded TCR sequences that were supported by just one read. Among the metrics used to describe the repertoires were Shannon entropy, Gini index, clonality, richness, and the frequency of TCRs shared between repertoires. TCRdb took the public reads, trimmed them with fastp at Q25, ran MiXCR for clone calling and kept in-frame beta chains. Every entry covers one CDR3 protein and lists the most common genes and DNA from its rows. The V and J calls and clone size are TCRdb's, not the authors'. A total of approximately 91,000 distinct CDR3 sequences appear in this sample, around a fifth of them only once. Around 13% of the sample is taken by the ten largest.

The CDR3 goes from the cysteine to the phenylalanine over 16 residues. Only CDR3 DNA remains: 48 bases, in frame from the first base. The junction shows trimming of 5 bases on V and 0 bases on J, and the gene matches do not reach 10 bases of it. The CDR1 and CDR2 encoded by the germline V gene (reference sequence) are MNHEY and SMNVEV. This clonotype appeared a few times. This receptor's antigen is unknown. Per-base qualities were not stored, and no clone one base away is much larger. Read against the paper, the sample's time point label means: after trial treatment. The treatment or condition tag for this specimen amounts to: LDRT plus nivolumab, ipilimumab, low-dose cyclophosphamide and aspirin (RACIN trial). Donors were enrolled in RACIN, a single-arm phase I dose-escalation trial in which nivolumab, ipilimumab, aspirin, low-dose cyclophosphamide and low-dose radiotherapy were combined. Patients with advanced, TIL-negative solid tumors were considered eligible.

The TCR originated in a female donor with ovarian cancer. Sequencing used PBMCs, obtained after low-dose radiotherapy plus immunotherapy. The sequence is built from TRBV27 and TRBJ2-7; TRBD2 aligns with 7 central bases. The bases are TGTGCCAGCAGTCCGACACCAGGGACTAACTCCTACGAGCAGTACTTC. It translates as CASSPTPGTNSYEQYF.